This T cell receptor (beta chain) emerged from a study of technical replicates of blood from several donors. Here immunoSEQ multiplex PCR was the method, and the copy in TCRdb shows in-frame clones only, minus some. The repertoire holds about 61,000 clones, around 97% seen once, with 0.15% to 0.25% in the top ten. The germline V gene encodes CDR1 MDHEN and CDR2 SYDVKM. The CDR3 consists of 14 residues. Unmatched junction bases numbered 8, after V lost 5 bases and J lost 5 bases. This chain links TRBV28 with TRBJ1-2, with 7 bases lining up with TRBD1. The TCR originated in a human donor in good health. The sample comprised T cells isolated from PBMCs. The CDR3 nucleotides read TGTGCCAGCAGTGACCCCGGGACAGCTTATGGCTACACCTTC. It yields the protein CASSDPGTAYGYTF.